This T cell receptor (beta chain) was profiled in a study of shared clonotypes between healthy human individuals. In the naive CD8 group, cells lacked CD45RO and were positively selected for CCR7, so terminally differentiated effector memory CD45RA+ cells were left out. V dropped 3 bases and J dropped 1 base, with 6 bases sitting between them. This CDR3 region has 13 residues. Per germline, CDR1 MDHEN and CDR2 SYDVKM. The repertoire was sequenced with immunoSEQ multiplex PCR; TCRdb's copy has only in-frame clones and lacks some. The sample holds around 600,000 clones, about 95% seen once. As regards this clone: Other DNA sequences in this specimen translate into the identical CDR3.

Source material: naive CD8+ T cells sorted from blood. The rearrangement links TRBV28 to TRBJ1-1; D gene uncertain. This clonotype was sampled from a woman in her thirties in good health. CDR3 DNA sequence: TGTGCCAGCAGTTTCCGCAGGAACACTGAAGCTTTCTTT. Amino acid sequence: CASSFRRNTEAFF.